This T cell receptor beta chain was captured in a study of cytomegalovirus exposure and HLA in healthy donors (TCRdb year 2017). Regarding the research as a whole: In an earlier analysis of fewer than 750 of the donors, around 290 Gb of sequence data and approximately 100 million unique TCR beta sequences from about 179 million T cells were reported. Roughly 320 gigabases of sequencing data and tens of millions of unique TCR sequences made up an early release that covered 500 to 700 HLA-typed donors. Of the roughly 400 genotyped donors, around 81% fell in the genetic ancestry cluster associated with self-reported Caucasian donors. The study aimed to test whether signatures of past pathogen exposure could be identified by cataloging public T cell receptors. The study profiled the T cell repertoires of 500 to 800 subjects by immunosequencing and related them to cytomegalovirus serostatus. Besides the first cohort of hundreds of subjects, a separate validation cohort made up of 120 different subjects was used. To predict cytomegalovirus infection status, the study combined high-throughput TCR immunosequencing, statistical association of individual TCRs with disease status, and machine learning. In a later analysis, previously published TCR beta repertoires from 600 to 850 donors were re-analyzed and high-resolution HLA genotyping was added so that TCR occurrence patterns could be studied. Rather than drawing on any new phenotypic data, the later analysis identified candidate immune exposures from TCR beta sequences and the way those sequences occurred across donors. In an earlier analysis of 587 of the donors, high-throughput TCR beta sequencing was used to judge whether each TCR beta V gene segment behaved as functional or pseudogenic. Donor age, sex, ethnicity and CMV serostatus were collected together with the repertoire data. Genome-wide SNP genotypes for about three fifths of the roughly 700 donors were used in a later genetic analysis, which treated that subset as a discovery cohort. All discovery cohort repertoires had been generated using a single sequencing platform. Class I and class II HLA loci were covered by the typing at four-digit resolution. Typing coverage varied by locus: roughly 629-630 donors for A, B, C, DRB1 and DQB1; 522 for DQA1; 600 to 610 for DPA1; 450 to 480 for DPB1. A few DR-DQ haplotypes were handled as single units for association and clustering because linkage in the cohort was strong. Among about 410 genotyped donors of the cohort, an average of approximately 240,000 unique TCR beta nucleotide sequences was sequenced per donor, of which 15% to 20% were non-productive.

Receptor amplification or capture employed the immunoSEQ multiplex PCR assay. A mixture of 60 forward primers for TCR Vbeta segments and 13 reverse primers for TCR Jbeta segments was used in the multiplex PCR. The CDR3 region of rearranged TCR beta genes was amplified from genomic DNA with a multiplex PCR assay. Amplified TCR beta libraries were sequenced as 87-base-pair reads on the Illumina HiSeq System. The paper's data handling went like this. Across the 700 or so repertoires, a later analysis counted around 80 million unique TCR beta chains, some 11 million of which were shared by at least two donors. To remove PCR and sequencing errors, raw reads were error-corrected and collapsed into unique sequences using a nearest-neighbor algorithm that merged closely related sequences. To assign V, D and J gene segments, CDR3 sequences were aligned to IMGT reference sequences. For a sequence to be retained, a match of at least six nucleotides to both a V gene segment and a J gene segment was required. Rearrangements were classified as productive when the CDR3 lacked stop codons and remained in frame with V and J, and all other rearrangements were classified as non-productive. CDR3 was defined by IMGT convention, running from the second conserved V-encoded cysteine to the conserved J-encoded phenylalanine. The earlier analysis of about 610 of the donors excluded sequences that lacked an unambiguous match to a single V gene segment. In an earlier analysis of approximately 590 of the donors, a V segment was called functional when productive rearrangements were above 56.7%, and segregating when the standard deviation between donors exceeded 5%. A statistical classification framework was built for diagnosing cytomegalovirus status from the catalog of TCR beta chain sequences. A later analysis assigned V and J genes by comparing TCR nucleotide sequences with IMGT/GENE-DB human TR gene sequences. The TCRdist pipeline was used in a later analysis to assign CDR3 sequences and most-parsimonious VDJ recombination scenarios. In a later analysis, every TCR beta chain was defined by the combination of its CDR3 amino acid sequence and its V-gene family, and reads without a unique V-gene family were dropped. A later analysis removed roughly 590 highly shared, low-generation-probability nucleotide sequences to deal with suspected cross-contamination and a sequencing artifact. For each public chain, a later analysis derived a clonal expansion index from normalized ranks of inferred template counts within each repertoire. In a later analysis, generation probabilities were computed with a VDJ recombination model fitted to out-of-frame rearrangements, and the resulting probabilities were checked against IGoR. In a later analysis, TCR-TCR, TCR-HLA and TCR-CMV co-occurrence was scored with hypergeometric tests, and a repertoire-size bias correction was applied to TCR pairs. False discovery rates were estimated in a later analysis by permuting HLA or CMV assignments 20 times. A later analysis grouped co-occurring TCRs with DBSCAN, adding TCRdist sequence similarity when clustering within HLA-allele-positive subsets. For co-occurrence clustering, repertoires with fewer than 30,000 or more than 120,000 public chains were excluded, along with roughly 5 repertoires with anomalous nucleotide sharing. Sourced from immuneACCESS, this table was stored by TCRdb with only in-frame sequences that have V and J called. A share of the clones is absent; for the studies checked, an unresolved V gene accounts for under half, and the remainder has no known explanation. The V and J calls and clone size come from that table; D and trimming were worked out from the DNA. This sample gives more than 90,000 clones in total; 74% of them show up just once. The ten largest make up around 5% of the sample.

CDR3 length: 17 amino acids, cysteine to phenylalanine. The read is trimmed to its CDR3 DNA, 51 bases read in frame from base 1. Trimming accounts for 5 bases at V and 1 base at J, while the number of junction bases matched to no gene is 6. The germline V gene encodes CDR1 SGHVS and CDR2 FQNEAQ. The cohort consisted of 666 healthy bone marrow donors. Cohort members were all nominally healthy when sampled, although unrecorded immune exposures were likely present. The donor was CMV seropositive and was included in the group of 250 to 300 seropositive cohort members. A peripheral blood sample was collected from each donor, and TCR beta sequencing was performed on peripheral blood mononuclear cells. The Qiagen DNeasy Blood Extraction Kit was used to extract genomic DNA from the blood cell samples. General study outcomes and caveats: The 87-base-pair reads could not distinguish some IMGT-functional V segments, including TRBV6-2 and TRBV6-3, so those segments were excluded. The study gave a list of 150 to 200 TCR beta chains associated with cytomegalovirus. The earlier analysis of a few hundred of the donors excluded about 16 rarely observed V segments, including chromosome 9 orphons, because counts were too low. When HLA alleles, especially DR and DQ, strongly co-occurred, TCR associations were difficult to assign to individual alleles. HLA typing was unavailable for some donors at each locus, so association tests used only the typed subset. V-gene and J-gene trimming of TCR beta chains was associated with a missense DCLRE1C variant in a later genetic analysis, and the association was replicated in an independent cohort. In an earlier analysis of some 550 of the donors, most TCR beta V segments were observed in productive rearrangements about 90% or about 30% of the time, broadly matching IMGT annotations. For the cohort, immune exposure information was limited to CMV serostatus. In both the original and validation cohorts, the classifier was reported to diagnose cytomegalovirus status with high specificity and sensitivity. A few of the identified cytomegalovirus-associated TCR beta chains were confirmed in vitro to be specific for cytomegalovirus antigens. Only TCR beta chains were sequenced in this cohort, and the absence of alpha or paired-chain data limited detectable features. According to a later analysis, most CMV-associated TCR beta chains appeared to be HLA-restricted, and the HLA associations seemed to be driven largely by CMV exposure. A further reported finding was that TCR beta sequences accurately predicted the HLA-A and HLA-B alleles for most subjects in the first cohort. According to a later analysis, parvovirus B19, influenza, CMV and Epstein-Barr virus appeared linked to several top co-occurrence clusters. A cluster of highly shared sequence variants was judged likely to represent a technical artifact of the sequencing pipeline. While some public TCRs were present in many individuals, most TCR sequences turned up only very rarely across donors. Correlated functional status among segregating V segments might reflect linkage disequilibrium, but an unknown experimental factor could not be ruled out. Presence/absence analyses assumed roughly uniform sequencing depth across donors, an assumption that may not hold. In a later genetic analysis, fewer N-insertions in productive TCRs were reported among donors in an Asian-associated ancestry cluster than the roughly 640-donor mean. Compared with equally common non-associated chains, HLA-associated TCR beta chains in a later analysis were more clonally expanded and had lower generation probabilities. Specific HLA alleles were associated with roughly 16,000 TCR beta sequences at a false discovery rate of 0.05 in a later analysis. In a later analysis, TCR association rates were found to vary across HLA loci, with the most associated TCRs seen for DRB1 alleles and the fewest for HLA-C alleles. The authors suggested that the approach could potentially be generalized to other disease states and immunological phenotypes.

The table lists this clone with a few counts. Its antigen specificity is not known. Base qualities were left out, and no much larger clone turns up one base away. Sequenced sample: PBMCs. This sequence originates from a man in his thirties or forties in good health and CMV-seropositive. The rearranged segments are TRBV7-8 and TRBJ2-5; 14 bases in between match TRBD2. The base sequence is TGTGCCAGCAGCACCTACGGGACTAGCGGGGGCCAAGAGACCCAGTACTTC. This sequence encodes CASSTYGTSGGQETQYF.